This T cell receptor (beta chain) is from a study of cytomegalovirus exposure and HLA in healthy donors. Study results and limitations: As a later analysis revealed, the rate of TCR association differed by HLA locus, with DRB1 most and HLA-C fewest. Earlier analysis yielded a pattern in which most TCR beta V segments were productive about 87% or about 30% of the time.

This clone was seen just once. Its antigen is still unknown. This CDR3 comprises 16 residues. Trimming cost V 5 bases and J 1 base, with 17 bases left between them. CDR1 and CDR2 from the germline V gene are LNHDA and SQIVND (reference sequence). The PCR contained 60 Vbeta and 13 Jbeta primers. TCRdb's table, derived via immunoSEQ multiplex PCR, lists solely in-frame clones and lacks some. There are about 67,000 clones in the sample; 80% to 90% occur only once, and under 3% lies in the top ten. Sequenced material: PBMCs. The chain links TRBV19 to TRBJ1-2; D is undetermined. This receptor was taken from a woman between 25 and 40 years old in good health and CMV-seronegative. The CDR3: CASSLISGNFNYGYTF. CDR3 in DNA: TGTGCCAGTAGTCTCATTTCAGGAAACTTTAACTATGGCTACACCTTC.